This T cell receptor beta chain comes out of a study of T cells after yellow fever vaccination. Germline-derived CDR1 and CDR2 are SGHVS and FQNEAQ. V lost 6 bases, J lost 0 bases, and 14 bases lay in between. CDR3 length equals 15 residues. TCRdb reanalysed the 5' RACE reads using MiXCR and keeps one entry per CDR3 protein. The repertoire consists of hundreds of thousands of distinct CDR3 sequences, with 9.5% to 15% occurring once and the leading ten covering around 3%. Whole-study results and caveats: The CD4 compartment and the CD8 compartment contained a small share of clonotypes in common. Boosting was followed by the reappearance of most primary-vaccination clones (just under 97% CD4, around 86% CD8).

This clonotype showed up many times. Its target is not known. Source: CD4+ T cells sorted from PBMCs, taken 15 days after the yellow fever booster vaccination. J is TRBJ1-1 and V is TRBV7-8; weak D call: TRBD1 (5 bases). This TCR was recovered from a man aged 18 to 35 who received the YFV17D yellow fever vaccine. CDR3 loop: CASSHDHRMNTEAFF. The DNA of the CDR3 is TGTGCCAGCAGTCATGATCACAGGATGAACACTGAAGCTTTCTTT.